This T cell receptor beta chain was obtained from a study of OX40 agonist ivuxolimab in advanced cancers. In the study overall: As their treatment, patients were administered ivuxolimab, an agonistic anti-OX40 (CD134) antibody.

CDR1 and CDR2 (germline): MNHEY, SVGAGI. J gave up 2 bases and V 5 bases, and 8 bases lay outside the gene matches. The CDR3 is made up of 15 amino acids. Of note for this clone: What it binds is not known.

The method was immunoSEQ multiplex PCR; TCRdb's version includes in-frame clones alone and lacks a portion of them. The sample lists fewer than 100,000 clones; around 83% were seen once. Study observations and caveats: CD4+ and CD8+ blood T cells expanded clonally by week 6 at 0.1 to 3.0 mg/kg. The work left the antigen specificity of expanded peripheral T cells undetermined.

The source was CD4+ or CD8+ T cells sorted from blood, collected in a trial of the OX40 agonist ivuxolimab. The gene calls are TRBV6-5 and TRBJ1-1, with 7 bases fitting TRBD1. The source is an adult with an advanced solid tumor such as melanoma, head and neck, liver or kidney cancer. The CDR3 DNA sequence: TGTGCCAGCAGTGTAATGCAGGGGGTCAACACTGAAGCTTTCTTT. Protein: CASSVMQGVNTEAFF.